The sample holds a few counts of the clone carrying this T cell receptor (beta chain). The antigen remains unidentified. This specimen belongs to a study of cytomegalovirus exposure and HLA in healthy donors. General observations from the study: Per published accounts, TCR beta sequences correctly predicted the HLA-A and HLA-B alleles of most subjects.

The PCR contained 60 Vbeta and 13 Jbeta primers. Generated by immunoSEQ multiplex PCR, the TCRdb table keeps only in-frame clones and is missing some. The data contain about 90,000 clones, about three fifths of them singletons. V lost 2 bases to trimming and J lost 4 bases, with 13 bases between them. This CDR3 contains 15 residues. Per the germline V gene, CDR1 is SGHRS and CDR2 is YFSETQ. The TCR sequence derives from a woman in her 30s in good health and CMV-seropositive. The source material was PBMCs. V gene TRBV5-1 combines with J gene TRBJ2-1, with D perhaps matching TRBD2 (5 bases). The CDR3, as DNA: TGCGCCAGCAGCTTAGCGGCTAGTGGTTACAATGAGCAGTTCTTC. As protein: CASSLAASGYNEQFF.